The present T cell receptor beta chain was sequenced within a study of OX40 agonist ivuxolimab in advanced cancers. Study as a whole: Patients were treated with intravenous ivuxolimab, dosed at 0.01 to 10 mg/kg and infused every 2 weeks. Prior therapy, whether anti-PD-1, anti-PD-L1 or anti-CTLA-4, was allowed, and about 39% had some.

The study, taken as a whole, reports: Nonresponders, in some cases, also had low normalized T-cell clonal expansion. Those patients achieving a partial response at 0.1-3.0 mg/kg showed among the lowest clonal expansion.

Trimming cost V 3 bases and J 3 bases; bases outside gene matches: 2. This CDR3 spans 15 amino acids. From germline, CDR1 is SGHTA and CDR2 FQGNSA. The repertoire was sequenced with immunoSEQ multiplex PCR; TCRdb's copy has only in-frame clones and lacks some. The table has roughly 90,000 clones, roughly 94% seen once. This clone appeared once. The antigen remains undetermined. The TCR originated in an adult with an advanced solid tumor such as melanoma, head and neck, liver or kidney cancer. The rearrangement links TRBV7-2 to TRBJ2-1, with TRBD1 identical over 10 bases. Source: CD4+ or CD8+ T cells sorted from blood, taken in a trial of the OX40 agonist ivuxolimab. Written as DNA, the CDR3 is TGTGCCAGCAGCTTTTGGACAGGGGGCTACAATGAGCAGTTCTTC. Translated: CASSFWTGGYNEQFF. The full variable domain, in which reference TRBV7-2 and TRBJ2-1 provide the parts outside the CDR3, is GAGVSQSPSNKVTEKGKDVELRCDPISGHTALYWYRQSLGQGLEFLIYFQGNSAPDKSGLPSDRFSAERTGGSVSTLTIQRTQQEDSAVYLCASSFWTGGYNEQFFGPGTRLTVL.